These 9 T cell receptor beta chains originate from one sample sequenced in a study of human T cells and chemical hapten exposure. Time point: pre-sensitization, week 0. Documented treatment: therapeutic diphenylcyclopropenone sensitization with weekly scalp DPC. MiXCR, run by TCRdb on the RACE reads, gives a single entry per CDR3 protein. The repertoire includes about 120,000 distinct CDR3 sequences, roughly 13% of them detected once, and around 2.7% sits in the top ten. Here the sequenced sample was whole blood, taken in connection with sensitization to the hapten diphenylcyclopropenone (DPC). Receptors originate from a woman aged 18-29 years with alopecia areata. Some clones in this sample may be carry-over from other donors' samples.

This clonotype was recorded a few times. The rearrangement links TRBV2 to TRBJ2-3; D possibly corresponds to TRBD1 (6 bases). CDR3 length: 14 residues. CDR1 is SNHLY, CDR2 FYNNEI, per germline. Between the trimmed V and J ends, which lost 6 bases and 3 bases, there was a span of 13 bases. The CDR3 here is CASSRGPRTDTQYF. The DNA for the CDR3 is TGTGCCAGCAGCAGGGGCCCTCGGACAGATACGCAGTATTTT. The whole variable domain, remainder taken from reference TRBV2 and TRBJ2-3, is EPEVTQTPSHQVTQMGQEVILRCVPISNHLYFYWYRQILGQKVEFLVSFYNNEISEKSEIFDDQFSVERPDGSNFTLKIRSTKLEDSAMYFCASSRGPRTDTQYFGPGTRLTVL.

The gene calls are TRBV28 and TRBJ2-1; D is perhaps TRBD2 (7 bases). The CDR3 extends over 15 amino acids. Trimming pared 4 bases from V and 4 bases from J, leaving 14 bases between. The V gene's germline CDR1 is MDHEN and CDR2 SYDVKM. The CDR3 spells CASSSVGGLYNEQFF. The CDR3 DNA follows: TGTGCCAGCAGTTCCGTGGGGGGGCTATACAATGAGCAGTTCTTC.

This chain joins TRBV30 and TRBJ2-7; 9 nucleotides line up with TRBD2. Germline CDR1 reads GTSNPN; CDR2 reads SVGIG (reference sequence). The CDR3 has 12 amino acids. Trimming cost V 7 bases and J 1 base; bases outside gene matches: 2. For the CDR3, the DNA is TGTGCCTTGACTAGCGGATCCTACGAGCAGTACTTC. It is translated as CALTSGSYEQYF.

In its sample, this clonotype was seen many times. This chain links TRBV20-1 with TRBJ1-5; D remains ambiguous. With 3 bases removed from V and 0 bases from J, the gap between germline ends came to 12 bases. From germline, CDR1 is DFQATT and CDR2 SNEGSKA (reference sequence). The CDR3 is made up of 15 amino acids. The CDR3 DNA reads as TGCAGTGCTAGTCAACAATCTAATAGCAATCAGCCCCAGCATTTT. It translates to CSASQQSNSNQPQHF.

There are many counts of this clonotype. The V call is TRBV3-1, the J call TRBJ2-1; TRBD1 matches 7 bases. The CDR3 loop spans 15 amino acids. The V segment lost 1 base and the J segment 2 bases; nucleotides outside the gene matches: 2. Germline assignment: CDR1 LGHDT and CDR2 YNNKEL (reference sequence). The CDR3 nucleotides are TGTGCCAGCAGCCAAGGGACAGGACCCTACAATGAGCAGTTCTTC. Translating gives CASSQGTGPYNEQFF.

In nucleotides, the CDR3 is TGTGCCAGCAGCTTAGTGGGGCCTGGCTATGGCTACACCTTC. It translates to CASSLVGPGYGYTF. The V and J genes are TRBV5-5 and TRBJ1-2, with D tentatively TRBD1 (5 bases). Germline V gives CDR1 SGHKS, CDR2 YYEKEE (reference sequence). The CDR3 length is 14 residues. The ends were cut back, 2 bases at V and 4 bases at J, with 12 bases in the middle.

This clonotype came up many times. This chain connects TRBV27 to TRBJ2-3; a possible D gene is TRBD1 (5 bases). This CDR3 spans 13 amino acids. Trimming cost V 6 bases and J 0 bases, with 7 bases left between them. Germline CDR1 reads MNHEY; CDR2 reads SMNVEV (reference sequence). DNA of the CDR3: TGTGCCAGCAGGCGACAGAGCACAGATACGCAGTATTTT. Protein sequence: CASRRQSTDTQYF.

This chain links TRBV18 with TRBJ2-1; D perhaps matches TRBD2 (6 bases). This CDR3 is 13 amino acids long. Looked up from germline, CDR1 is KGHSH and CDR2 is LQKENI. The germline V and J ends were trimmed by 6 bases and 7 bases, with 13 bases remaining between them. The CDR3 reads CASSQTRENEQFF. The CDR3 bases are TGTGCCAGCTCCCAAACGCGGGAAAATGAGCAGTTCTTC.

The chain combines TRBV6-5 with TRBJ2-5; a possible D gene is TRBD1 (5 bases). Trimming shortened V by 0 bases and J by 5 bases, and 13 bases separated the two germline ends. CDR3 length: 15 amino acids. Germline V gene sequence: CDR1 MNHEY, CDR2 SVGAGI. The CDR3, as DNA: TGTGCCAGCAGTTACTCGGCAGGGCGACCGGAGACCCAGTACTTC. It yields the protein CASSYSAGRPETQYF.